The rows below give T cell receptor beta chains drawn from one sample of a study of T cells in Graves' hyperthyroidism and ophthalmopathy. TCRdb itself ran the multiplex PCR reads through MiXCR, one entry per CDR3 protein. The sample records roughly 380,000 distinct CDR3 sequences, more than 11% being singletons. Sequenced material: blood. Every receptor here comes from a woman between 55 and 75 years old with Graves' hyperthyroidism. Each CDR3 is given with its conserved first and last residue. Each record gives: J gene, V gene, clone size, D gene, CDR3 protein, CDR3 DNA. The D gene is left open where the match is weak. Some rows mark clone size as missing; the rest say once, few, many or name a class of expanded clone.

>TRBJ2-7|TRBV29-1|many|NA
CSVGGRGYEQYF
TGCAGCGTTGGGGGCAGGGGCTACGAGCAGTACTTC
>TRBJ2-3|TRBV2|many|TRBD2
CASRGTSGSFSDTQYF
TGTGCCAGCAGAGGGACTAGCGGGAGTTTCTCAGATACGCAGTATTTT
>TRBJ2-3|TRBV30|many|NA
CAWTGGGRQYF
TGTGCCTGGACCGGGGGCGGAAGGCAGTATTTT
>TRBJ1-1|TRBV2|many|NA
CASSGWDAGTEAFF
TGTGCCAGCAGTGGTTGGGATGCTGGCACTGAAGCTTTCTTT
>TRBJ1-1|TRBV5-4|few|NA
CASSTGTVNTEAFF
TGTGCCAGCAGCACAGGGACCGTGAACACTGAAGCTTTCTTT
>TRBJ1-2|TRBV24-1|few|TRBD1
CATSDPGQPNYGYTF
TGTGCCACCAGTGACCCGGGACAGCCTAACTATGGCTACACCTTC
>TRBJ2-7|TRBV3-1|many|NA
CASSQDIAAPYEQYF
TGTGCCAGCAGCCAAGATATAGCGGCCCCCTACGAGCAGTACTTC
>TRBJ2-3|TRBV30|NA|TRBD2
CAWSGYHLRAGRGTDTQYF
TGTGCCTGGAGTGGGTACCATTTGAGAGCGGGAAGGGGCACAGATACGCAGTATTTT
>TRBJ1-6|TRBV3-1|few|NA
CASSKRGGADNSPLHF
TGTGCCAGCAGCAAAAGGGGGGGCGCGGACAATTCACCCCTCCACTTT
>TRBJ1-5|TRBV10-3|many|NA
CAIRPGTGQPQHF
TGTGCCATCAGGCCAGGGACGGGTCAGCCCCAGCATTTT
>TRBJ2-5|TRBV6-2/TRBV6-3|few|TRBD1
CASSVGQGGQLQETQYF
TGTGCCAGCAGTGTTGGACAGGGGGGTCAACTACAAGAGACCCAGTACTTC
>TRBJ1-2|TRBV5-6|NA|TRBD1
CASSRDRESGYTF
TGTGCCAGCAGCCGGGACAGGGAAAGTGGCTACACCTTC
>TRBJ2-3|TRBV7-3|many|NA
CASSSQGQGDTQYF
TGTGCCAGCAGCTCGCAGGGGCAGGGAGATACGCAGTATTTT
>TRBJ1-2|TRBV18|NA|NA
CASSREVGVNYGYTF
TGTGCCAGCTCCCGAGAGGTGGGGGTAAACTATGGCTACACCTTC
>TRBJ1-4|TRBV4-1|NA|NA
CASSQVTGSQSNEKLFF
TGCGCCAGCAGCCAAGTCACAGGGTCCCAAAGTAATGAAAAACTGTTTTTT
>TRBJ2-7|TRBV29-1|many|TRBD1
CSVDDRGDEQYF
TGCAGCGTTGACGACAGGGGGGACGAGCAGTACTTC
>TRBJ2-3|TRBV7-2|many|TRBD2
CASSLGGPSGRASTDTQYF
TGTGCCAGCAGCTTAGGAGGTCCTAGCGGGAGGGCCAGCACAGATACGCAGTATTTT
>TRBJ1-3|TRBV18|many|NA
CASSPPTRGNTIYF
TGTGCCAGCTCACCACCTACGCGTGGAAACACCATATATTTT
>TRBJ2-1|TRBV5-1|NA|NA
CASTRGFGYNEQFF
TGCGCCAGCACCAGGGGATTCGGTTACAATGAGCAGTTCTTC
>TRBJ2-7|TRBV24-1|few|TRBD1
CATSDPGTAYEQYF
TGTGCCACCAGTGATCCCGGGACAGCCTACGAGCAGTACTTC
>TRBJ2-4|TRBV20-1|few|TRBD1
CSARDRTGGTDIQYF
TGCAGTGCTAGAGATCGGACAGGGGGCACCGACATTCAGTACTTC
>TRBJ2-1|TRBV5-1|NA|NA
CASSLVALGSLPYNEQFF
TGCGCCAGCAGCTTGGTGGCCTTAGGGAGCCTTCCCTACAATGAGCAGTTCTTC
>TRBJ1-1|TRBV28|many|TRBD1
CASSQPDRGGTEAFF
TGTGCCAGCAGCCAGCCTGACAGGGGCGGCACTGAAGCTTTCTTT
>TRBJ2-4|TRBV2|few|NA
CASSNSGTWADF
TGTGCCAGCAGCAACTCCGGGACCTGGGCGGACTTC
>TRBJ1-5|TRBV27|NA|NA
CASRGPRSNQPQHF
TGTGCCAGCAGGGGCCCGAGGAGCAATCAGCCCCAGCATTTT
>TRBJ1-1|TRBV12-3/TRBV12-4|NA|NA
CASSLRGVHTEAFF
TGTGCCAGCAGTTTACGGGGGGTACACACTGAAGCTTTCTTT
>TRBJ1-1|TRBV5-1|many|NA
CASSPMAGSTEAFF
TGCGCCAGCAGCCCCATGGCGGGGAGCACTGAAGCTTTCTTT
>TRBJ2-2|TRBV11-2|many|TRBD2
CASSHRTGGRHNTGELFF
TGTGCCAGCTCACACAGGACGGGAGGCAGACATAACACCGGGGAGCTGTTTTTT
>TRBJ2-2|TRBV2|NA|TRBD2
CASSGSGRNTRELFF
TGTGCCAGCAGTGGGAGCGGGAGGAACACCAGGGAGCTGTTTTTT
>TRBJ2-1|TRBV15|NA|NA
CATSTDPGNEQFF
TGTGCCACCAGCACTGACCCGGGCAATGAGCAGTTCTTC
>TRBJ1-1|TRBV4-1|many|NA
CASSQPVRRTEAFF
TGCGCCAGCAGCCAACCCGTTCGCCGCACTGAAGCTTTCTTT
>TRBJ2-3|TRBV6-1|NA|NA
CASRGAGTRTDTQYF
TGTGCCAGCAGGGGGGCAGGGACGCGCACAGATACGCAGTATTTT
>TRBJ1-5|TRBV10-3|NA|NA
CAIGGGASNQPQHF
TGTGCCATCGGCGGGGGCGCCAGCAATCAGCCCCAGCATTTT
>TRBJ2-1|TRBV7-8|many|TRBD1
CASKGNRGAYNEQFF
TGTGCCAGCAAGGGAAACAGGGGGGCCTACAATGAGCAGTTCTTC
>TRBJ2-3|TRBV19|NA|TRBD2
CASSITGGSPDTQYF
TGTGCCAGTAGTATCACGGGAGGATCCCCAGATACGCAGTATTTT
>TRBJ1-2|TRBV6-6|few|TRBD1
CASSYRDRGSYTF
TGTGCCAGCAGTTACCGTGACAGGGGTTCCTACACCTTC
>TRBJ1-1|TRBV12-3/TRBV12-4|NA|NA
CASSYYRGAEAFF
TGTGCCAGCAGCTACTATAGGGGCGCTGAAGCTTTCTTT
>TRBJ2-5|TRBV6-2/TRBV6-3|many|NA
CASSYDLAKETQYF
TGTGCCAGCAGTTACGATCTAGCAAAAGAGACCCAGTACTTC
>TRBJ2-1|TRBV13|many|NA
CASSLGLGIRNEQFF
TGTGCCAGCAGCTTAGGGTTAGGAATACGGAATGAGCAGTTCTTC
>TRBJ2-2|TRBV30|NA|NA
CAWSRGGYTGLFAGELFF
TGTGCCTGGAGTCGAGGGGGATATACAGGGCTGTTCGCCGGGGAGCTGTTTTTT
>TRBJ2-3|TRBV12-3/TRBV12-4|NA|TRBD2
CASSHTGLAGPTDTQYF
TGTGCCAGCAGTCACACTGGACTAGCGGGACCCACAGATACGCAGTATTTT
>TRBJ1-4|TRBV29-1|few|TRBD1
CSARWTGAANEKLFF
TGCAGCGCCCGGTGGACAGGAGCTGCTAATGAAAAACTGTTTTTT
>TRBJ2-7|TRBV11-2|NA|TRBD1
CASSPTRGQGEQYF
TGTGCCAGCAGCCCCACAAGGGGACAGGGCGAGCAGTACTTC